The 5 T cell receptor beta chains in this list originate from one sample, sequenced in a study of blood T cells in healthy people across ages. It was with a sample-barcoded 5' primer and a J-beta primer mix that a second PCR of roughly 6 to 12 cycles was run. Using its own MiXCR run on the 5' RACE reads, TCRdb lists one record per CDR3 protein. The sample has approximately 730,000 distinct CDR3 sequences; about 53% are singletons. The material sequenced was blood. These receptors came from an elderly man in good health.

Of note for this clonotype: Given a much more abundant clone one base away, this may be a read error. The rearrangement uses TRBV28 and TRBJ2-7, with D unclear. The assigned J gene may be wrong: the sequence end matches TRBJ2-4 better. This CDR3 comprises 15 residues. Per the germline V gene, CDR1 is MDHEN and CDR2 is SYDVKM. The CDR3 nucleotides are TGTGTCAGCAACTTCGCCCCCTTAGCCAAAAACATTCAGTACTTC. Amino acid sequence: CVSNFAPLAKNIQYF.

This clonotype occurred a few times. Here the CDR3 DNA reads TGTGCCAGCAGCAAAGATTGGGCTAGCGGGAGAAGCGAGAGTGGGCACAGATACGCGTATTTT. Its protein product is CASSKDWASGRSESGHRYAYF. The V gene is TRBV11-2, the J gene TRBJ2-3, with TRBD2 matching 10 bases. The CDR3 has 21 amino acids. Germline V gene sequence: CDR1 SGHAT, CDR2 FQNNGV. V lost 5 bases to trimming and J lost 14 bases; unmatched junction nucleotides: 34.

To note about this clonotype: At one end the junction does not follow the germline gene, possibly because of a read error. The chain has TRBV15 and TRBJ2-1; D might be TRBD1 (6 bases). The CDR3 contains 14 residues. Germline V gene lookup returns CDR1 LNHNV and CDR2 YYDKDF (reference sequence). CDR3 loop: CATSRGSPDNEQFF. DNA for the CDR3: TGCGCCACCAGCAGGGGCTCTCCCGACAATGAGCAGTTCTTC.

V gene TRBV2 combines with J gene TRBJ1-2, with 7 bases identical to TRBD1. In germline, CDR1 is SNHLY, CDR2 FYNNEI. The J segment lost 8 bases and the V segment lost 6 bases, leaving 9 bases of the junction unmatched. The CDR3 extends over 13 amino acids. CDR3: CASSPDREGGYTF. In DNA form, the CDR3 reads TGTGCCAGCAGCCCCGACAGGGAGGGAGGCTACACCTTC.

V gene TRBV2 combines with J gene TRBJ2-1; 8 positions match TRBD1. The CDR3 sequence is 18 residues long. Trimming took 6 bases from V and 5 from J; bases not matched to a gene: 18. Per the germline V gene, CDR1 is SNHLY and CDR2 is FYNNEI. CDR3 nucleotides: TGTGCCAGCAGCGTCTTCCCGGTGACAGGGGTTACCCACAATGAGCAGTTCTTC. The encoded protein is CASSVFPVTGVTHNEQFF.